Below, one T cell receptor beta chain is given with its context. Antigen unknown. The ends were cut back, 4 bases at V and 0 bases at J, with 19 bases in the middle. The CDR3 is made up of 19 amino acids. Germline V lookup: CDR1 SGHAT, CDR2 FQNNGV. This specimen belongs to a study of CD8 T cells in ankylosing spondylitis. Quantitative 5'-RACE with molecular barcodes generated TCR beta libraries. One entry per CDR3 protein results from TCRdb running MiXCR on the 5' RACE reads. This sample has roughly 250,000 distinct CDR3 sequences, with approximately 9% found just once. Study results and limitations: Earlier authors reported some of these motif variants in reactive arthritis synovial fluid and blood. According to the report, clones linked to the disease were significantly enriched in matched synovial fluid samples taken from ankylosing spondylitis patients.

This TCR derives from a male donor with ankylosing spondylitis or in good health (not recorded which). Sequenced material: blood, either unsorted or a sorted T cell fraction (not recorded which). The chain recombines TRBV11-2 with TRBJ2-6, with D tentatively TRBD2 (7 bases). The DNA of the CDR3 is TGTGCCAGCAGCTCGACCCAGGGGAGGGGATTCTCTGGGGCCAACGTCCTGACTTTC. Amino acids: CASSSTQGRGFSGANVLTF.